The rows below give T cell receptor beta chains drawn from one sample of a study of T and B cells in COVID-19 patients. TCRdb analysed the multiplex PCR reads with MiXCR anew, one entry per CDR3 protein. Of under 9,500 distinct CDR3 sequences listed, about 28% are singletons. Sequencing was carried out using blood. These receptors all come from a human donor who had recovered from COVID-19. Each CDR3 is given with its conserved first and last residue. A D gene is named only where the DNA matches it firmly. Expanded clones get a size class; other rows say once, few or many, or leave the size out.

>many|TRBJ2-3|TRBV18|NA
CASSLPPGITDTQYF
TGTGCCAGCTCTCTGCCCCCGGGGATAACAGATACGCAGTATTTT
>once|TRBJ1-6|TRBV13|NA
CASSPDRSYNSPLHF
TGTGCCAGCAGTCCCGACAGATCCTATAATTCACCCCTCCACTTT
>medium-sized|TRBJ2-2|TRBV6-5|NA
CASSYSTGQNTGELFF
TGTGCCAGCAGTTACTCGACAGGACAGAACACCGGGGAGCTGTTTTTT
>medium-sized|TRBJ1-4|TRBV6-5|NA
CASSYSFQNEKLFF
TGTGCCAGCAGTTACTCTTTCCAGAATGAAAAACTGTTTTTT
>NA|TRBJ2-5|TRBV5-1|NA
CASSSDPVGKTQYF
TGCGCCAGCAGCTCGGACCCCGTCGGAAAGACCCAGTACTTC
>NA|TRBJ2-2|TRBV27|TRBD1
CASSPGTGATGELFF
TGTGCCAGCAGTCCCGGGACAGGGGCCACCGGGGAGCTGTTTTTT
>NA|TRBJ2-1|TRBV4-2|NA
CASSQDSLGLVGYNEQFF
TGTGCCAGCAGCCAAGATTCACTCGGCCTAGTGGGTTACAATGAGCAGTTCTTC
>once|TRBJ1-2|TRBV20-1|NA
CSAPRPGADNYGYTF
TGCAGTGCCCCCCGTCCAGGGGCCGATAACTATGGCTACACCTTC
>NA|TRBJ2-6|TRBV7-9|NA
CASSLEGFSGANVLTF
TGTGCCAGCAGCTTAGAGGGCTTCTCTGGGGCCAACGTCCTGACTTTC
>medium-sized|TRBJ2-6|TRBV19|NA
CASRLPGTPTGANVLTF
TGTGCCAGTAGACTCCCCGGGACGCCGACCGGGGCCAACGTCCTGACTTTC
>medium-sized|TRBJ2-3|TRBV12-3/TRBV12-4|NA
CASSLAGGHGDTQYF
TGTGCCAGCAGTTTAGCGGGGGGCCATGGAGATACGCAGTATTTT
>few|TRBJ1-1|TRBV6-4|NA
CASSDGETNTEAFF
TGTGCCAGCAGTGACGGTGAGACGAACACTGAAGCTTTCTTT
>medium-sized|TRBJ2-7|TRBV27|NA
CASRTGTGPYEQYF
TGTGCCAGCAGAACCGGGACGGGCCCCTACGAGCAGTACTTC
>medium-sized|TRBJ2-7|TRBV19|TRBD1
CASSSRGQGGHEQYF
TGTGCCAGTAGTTCTCGGGGACAGGGCGGCCACGAGCAGTACTTC
>NA|TRBJ2-6|TRBV20-1|NA
CSARESLSGANVLTF
TGCAGTGCTAGAGAGTCTCTCTCTGGGGCCAACGTCCTGACTTTC
>medium-sized|TRBJ2-2|TRBV5-6|TRBD1
CASSFGQATGELFF
TGTGCCAGCAGCTTCGGACAGGCCACCGGGGAGCTGTTTTTT
>NA|TRBJ1-2|TRBV5-6|TRBD1
CASILFGRGQDGYTF
TGTGCCAGCATCCTATTTGGAAGGGGGCAAGATGGCTACACCTTC
>NA|TRBJ2-3|TRBV6-2/TRBV6-3|TRBD1
CASSSGTEPDTQYF
TGTGCCAGCAGCTCCGGGACAGAGCCAGATACGCAGTATTTT
>NA|TRBJ1-1|TRBV6-1|NA
CASRQTGSTEAFF
TGTGCCAGCAGACAGACCGGTAGCACTGAAGCTTTCTTT
>medium-sized|TRBJ2-5|TRBV5-6|NA
CASSSTGQETQYF
TGTGCCAGCAGCTCAACAGGGCAAGAGACCCAGTACTTC
>NA|TRBJ2-2|TRBV28|TRBD1
CASKQGAVAGELFF
TGTGCCAGTAAACAGGGGGCGGTTGCCGGGGAGCTGTTTTTT
>few|TRBJ1-6|TRBV10-3|NA
CAISDTNSPLHF
TGTGCCATCAGCGACACAAATTCACCCCTCCACTTT
>medium-sized|TRBJ2-5|TRBV15|TRBD1
CATSNDRGVQETQYF
TGTGCCACCAGCAATGACAGGGGCGTACAAGAGACCCAGTACTTC
>NA|TRBJ2-5|TRBV5-4|TRBD1
CASSSGQGAGETQYF
TGTGCCAGCAGCTCCGGACAGGGGGCGGGGGAGACCCAGTACTTC
>NA|TRBJ1-1|TRBV15|NA
CATSGETGLNTEAFF
TGTGCCACCAGCGGAGAGACAGGTCTCAACACTGAAGCTTTCTTT
>NA|TRBJ2-5|TRBV30|TRBD2
CARGGLKETQYF
TGTGCCCGGGGGGGCCTCAAGGAGACCCAGTACTTC
>few|TRBJ1-1|TRBV6-6|NA
CASSYSGQGGTAFF
TGTGCCAGCAGTTACTCCGGCCAGGGCGGTACAGCTTTCTTT
>medium-sized|TRBJ1-6|TRBV19|TRBD1
CASSTLPGQDYNSPLHF
TGTGCCAGTAGTACCCTCCCGGGACAGGATTATAATTCACCCCTCCACTTT
>NA|TRBJ2-4|TRBV27|TRBD1
CASMRLTGVYTGKNIQYF
TGTGCCAGCATGAGACTGACAGGGGTATACACAGGCAAAAACATTCAGTACTTC
>once|TRBJ1-5|TRBV2|NA
CASSGGNSNQPQHF
TGTGCCAGCAGCGGGGGTAATAGCAATCAGCCCCAGCATTTT
>NA|TRBJ1-1|TRBV27|NA
CASSLGVGVTEAFF
TGTGCCAGCAGCTTAGGAGTAGGGGTCACTGAAGCTTTCTTT
>few|TRBJ2-7|TRBV6-5|TRBD1
CASKDGQGSREQYF
TGTGCCAGCAAAGATGGACAGGGGAGTCGGGAGCAGTACTTC
>few|TRBJ2-3|TRBV5-1|NA
CASSLGVLGPDLGYF
TGCGCCAGCAGCTTGGGGGTTCTGGGACCAGATTTGGGGTATTTT
>NA|TRBJ2-3|TRBV5-1|TRBD2
CASSLVAGGLLGTQYF
TGCGCCAGCAGCTTGGTCGCGGGGGGGCTGTTGGGTACGCAGTATTTT
>medium-sized|TRBJ2-2|TRBV19|TRBD1
CAASTGEKTGELFF
TGTGCCGCCTCGACAGGGGAAAAAACCGGGGAGCTGTTTTTT
>medium-sized|TRBJ1-5|TRBV29-1|TRBD1
CSVGDRAGNQPQHF
TGCAGCGTGGGGGACAGGGCCGGCAATCAGCCCCAGCATTTT
>NA|TRBJ2-6|TRBV12-3/TRBV12-4|NA
CASRETRGPGANVLTF
TGTGCCAGCAGAGAAACTCGGGGTCCTGGGGCCAACGTCCTGACTTTC
>medium-sized|TRBJ2-7|TRBV19|NA
CASSISGSYEQYF
TGTGCCAGTAGTATATCCGGATCTTACGAGCAGTACTTC
>large|TRBJ2-6|TRBV29-1|TRBD1
CSVEGTGGSGGANVLTF
TGCAGCGTTGAGGGGACAGGGGGATCCGGTGGGGCCAACGTCCTGACTTTC
>NA|TRBJ2-3|TRBV5-4|TRBD1
CASSHGTEGTDTQYF
TGTGCCAGCAGCCACGGGACAGAAGGCACAGATACGCAGTATTTT
>medium-sized|TRBJ2-5|TRBV6-5|NA
CASIREETQYF
TGTGCCAGCATCCGGGAAGAGACCCAGTACTTC
>NA|TRBJ1-5|TRBV6-5|NA
CASSPPNQPQHF
TGTGCCAGCAGTCCCCCTAACCAGCCCCAGCATTTT
>NA|TRBJ1-6|TRBV7-2|TRBD1
CASSPRTGSRSPLHF
TGTGCCAGCAGCCCACGGACAGGCTCCCGATCACCCCTCCACTTT
>medium-sized|TRBJ2-5|TRBV6-5|TRBD2
CASSPPTRGGLRETQYF
TGTGCCAGCAGTCCCCCTACGCGGGGGGGGCTTAGGGAGACCCAGTACTTC
>few|TRBJ1-3|TRBV5-1|NA
CASSLAGLGSSGNTIYF
TGCGCCAGCAGCTTGGCTGGATTGGGCAGCTCTGGAAACACCATATATTTT
>medium-sized|TRBJ2-5|TRBV19|TRBD2
CASSIRGLAGGGETQYF
TGTGCCAGTAGTATTCGGGGACTAGCGGGGGGCGGAGAGACCCAGTACTTC
>medium-sized|TRBJ2-6|TRBV19|NA
CASSGAGLSGANVLTF
TGTGCCAGTAGTGGGGCGGGACTCTCTGGGGCCAACGTCCTGACTTTC
>medium-sized|TRBJ1-1|TRBV29-1|NA
CSVAWGGGTEAFF
TGCAGCGTGGCCTGGGGAGGAGGTACTGAAGCTTTCTTT
>once|TRBJ2-7|TRBV5-6|TRBD1
CASSLGTGGEQYF
TGTGCCAGCAGCTTGGGGACAGGGGGCGAGCAGTACTTC
>medium-sized|TRBJ2-2|TRBV29-1|NA
CSGGGANTGELFF
TGCAGCGGAGGGGGAGCGAACACCGGGGAGCTGTTTTTT
>NA|TRBJ2-6|TRBV5-8|NA
CASSSWRHSGANVLTF
TGTGCCAGCAGCTCATGGCGGCACTCTGGGGCCAACGTCCTGACTTTC
>NA|TRBJ1-2|TRBV6-5|NA
CASSVYRSGDYGYTF
TGTGCCAGCAGTGTCTATCGGTCCGGAGACTATGGCTACACCTTC
>few|TRBJ1-2|TRBV7-9|TRBD1
CASSVQTGGNWYGYTF
TGTGCCAGCAGCGTACAGACAGGGGGTAACTGGTATGGCTACACCTTC